The 19 T cell receptor beta chains reported below all come from one sample, sequenced in a study of T cell changes during pregnancy in multiple sclerosis. Clones were sequenced by immunoSEQ multiplex PCR, and TCRdb holds only the in-frame ones, with some missing. The table records tens of thousands of clones, more than 85% of them present only once. Sequencing used CD8+ T cells from peripheral blood mononuclear cells, obtained before pregnancy. Source of these receptors: a female donor with multiple sclerosis, enrolled in a pregnancy study.

The chain is built from TRBV15 and TRBJ2-1; 8 nucleotides match TRBD1. CDR3 length equals 17 residues. The ends lost 5 bases at V and 2 bases at J; junction bases unmatched: 11. Per germline, CDR1 LNHNV and CDR2 YYDKDF (reference sequence). CDR3 sequence: CATSSRDSRGPYNEQFF. CDR3 bases: TGTGCCACCAGCTCCCGCGACTCCAGGGGGCCCTACAATGAGCAGTTCTTC.

V gene TRBV7-9 combines with J gene TRBJ1-4, with 10 bases lining up with TRBD1. J lost 6 bases, V lost 9 bases, and 4 bases had no gene match. Germline CDR1 SEHNR, CDR2 FQNEAQ (reference sequence). The CDR3 has 13 amino acids. The CDR3 spells CASRDRGDEKLFF. The CDR3 DNA sequence: TGTGCCAGTCGGGACAGGGGCGATGAAAAACTGTTTTTT.

This clone came up once. This chain links TRBV23-1 with TRBJ1-4; no clear D gene. TRBV23-1 qualifies as an ORF whose function is uncertain. CDR3 length: 17 amino acids. V was shortened by 3 bases and J by 7 bases, with 21 bases between the two germline ends. In nucleotides, the CDR3 is TGCGCCAGCAGTCACCCGGGCCGGGGAAGTTTATCTGAAAAACTGTTTTTT. It encodes CASSHPGRGSLSEKLFF.

The CDR3 DNA reads TGTGCCAGCAGTTCGACAGGGTTAGGAGAGACCCAGTACTTC. Encoded protein: CASSSTGLGETQYF. The gene calls are TRBV6-5 and TRBJ2-5, with 7 bases that match TRBD1. In germline, CDR1 is MNHEY, CDR2 SVGAGI. The CDR3 runs to 14 residues. With V trimmed by 4 bases and J by 4 bases, 6 bases remained unmatched.

This chain uses TRBV7-3 with TRBJ1-2; weak D call: TRBD1 (5 bases). CDR1 SGHTA and CDR2 FQGTGA come from the germline V gene. The CDR3 is 14 amino acids. The ends were cut back, 5 bases at V and 5 bases at J, with 15 bases in the middle. The CDR3 is CASSAPGLIYGYTF. CDR3 nucleotide sequence: TGTGCCAGCAGCGCACCGGGACTAATATATGGCTACACCTTC.

V is TRBV14 and J is TRBJ1-6; tentatively, D is TRBD1 (5 bases). Germline V gives CDR1 SGHDN, CDR2 FVKESK. The CDR3 length is 14 residues. V was clipped by 1 base and J by 6 bases, with 7 bases between them. CDR3 in DNA: TGTGCCAGCAGCCAAGTGGGGCTTAATTCACCCCTCCACTTT. It specifies CASSQVGLNSPLHF.

The chain has TRBV7-2 and TRBJ2-5; D unresolved. V shed 3 bases and J shed 5 bases, with 10 bases lying between them. CDR1 SGHTA and CDR2 FQGNSA come from the germline V gene. This CDR3 has 13 amino acids. CDR3 sequence (DNA): TGTGCCAGCAGCTTTCCCCCACGGGAGACCCAGTACTTC. Translation: CASSFPPRETQYF.

CDR3 nucleotides: TGTGCCTGGGGACATGACTTGAACACTGAAGCTTTCTTT. Translating it yields CAWGHDLNTEAFF. This chain links TRBV30 with TRBJ1-1, with D maybe TRBD1 (5 bases). Trimming took off 5 bases at V and 0 bases at J, with 10 bases between the two ends. The CDR3 covers 13 residues. Per the germline V gene, CDR1 is GTSNPN and CDR2 is SVGIG (reference sequence).

The chain joins TRBV5-6 to TRBJ1-1, with a tentative D call TRBD1 (6 bases). The length of the CDR3 is 15 residues. Trimming removed 7 bases from V and 5 bases from J, with 21 bases in between. CDR1 is SGHDT, CDR2 YYEEEE, per germline. CDR3: CASLGGAGVLTEAFF. DNA of the CDR3: TGTGCCAGCTTGGGGGGGGCAGGGGTTCTGACTGAAGCTTTCTTT.

The chain is built from TRBV2 and TRBJ1-4; D not resolved. The V and J ends lost 6 bases and 12 bases respectively, with 8 bases between them. From germline, CDR1 is SNHLY and CDR2 FYNNEI. This CDR3 has 10 residues. CDR3 sequence: CASRGVELFF. Written as DNA, the CDR3 is TGTGCCAGCAGGGGAGTCGAACTGTTTTTT.

The chain is built from TRBV7-3 and TRBJ2-1; 9 bases are shared with TRBD2. Germline V gives CDR1 SGHTA, CDR2 FQGTGA. Trimming took 2 bases from V and 6 from J; bases not matched to a gene: 2. This CDR3 is built from 14 residues. CDR3 amino acids: CASSLAGGLNEQFF. In nucleotides, the CDR3 is TGTGCCAGCAGCTTAGCGGGGGGGCTCAATGAGCAGTTCTTC.

This CDR3 is CASSQDRLAGTDTQYF. CDR3 sequence (DNA): TGTGCCAGCAGCCAAGACCGGCTAGCGGGGACAGATACGCAGTATTTT. The chain uses TRBV4-2 and TRBJ2-3, with 9 bases aligning to TRBD2. The CDR3 runs to 16 residues. CDR1 LGHNA and CDR2 YNFKEQ come from the germline V gene. V shed 0 bases, J shed 3 bases, and the junction held 4 bases outside the gene matches.

The gene calls are TRBV10-1 and TRBJ2-5, with D maybe TRBD2 (6 bases). Germline assignment: CDR1 WNHNN and CDR2 SYGVQD (reference sequence). The V end lost 3 bases, the J end lost 4 bases, and 9 bases lay between the germline ends. This CDR3 has 13 residues. The CDR3 reads CASSDPGGETQYF. CDR3 DNA sequence: TGCGCCAGCAGTGACCCCGGGGGAGAGACCCAGTACTTC.

The chain is built from TRBV2 and TRBJ2-1; a possible D gene is TRBD2 (6 bases). V shed 6 bases and J shed 6 bases, with 15 bases lying between them. CDR3 size: 14 residues. Per germline, CDR1 SNHLY and CDR2 FYNNEI. The CDR3 region is CASSADISGNEQFF. CDR3 nucleotide sequence: TGTGCCAGCAGCGCGGACATTAGCGGCAATGAGCAGTTCTTC.

This rearrangement joins TRBV9 to TRBJ1-1; the D gene is possibly TRBD1 (6 bases). V was clipped by 0 bases and J by 4 bases, with 10 bases between them. CDR1 is SGDLS, CDR2 YYNGEE, per germline. CDR3 length: 14 amino acids. The CDR3 DNA is TGTGCCAGCAGCGTAGGGGGGGGCGGCACTGAAGCTTTCTTT. Translation: CASSVGGGGTEAFF.

Notes on this clone: Other DNA sequences from this sample encode an identical CDR3 as well. This chain links TRBV25-1 with TRBJ1-2, with 7 bases fitting TRBD1. The CDR3 runs to 17 residues. J lost 0 bases, V lost 7 bases, and 14 bases had no gene match. Germline V gives CDR1 MGHDK, CDR2 SYGVNS. The CDR3 DNA reads as TGTGCCAGCAACGGAATAACAAACAGGGGCCCTAACTATGGCTACACCTTC. It codes for CASNGITNRGPNYGYTF.

J is TRBJ1-6 and V is TRBV2, with 11 bases aligning to TRBD1. This CDR3 has 19 amino acids. Germline CDR1 reads SNHLY; CDR2 reads FYNNEI. Unmatched junction bases numbered 6, after V lost 2 bases and J lost 0 bases. For the CDR3, the DNA is TGTGCCAGCAGTGAATGGACAGGGGGCTTTAGCTCCTATAATTCACCCCTCCACTTT. Its translation: CASSEWTGGFSSYNSPLHF.

This clone was seen only once. CDR3 in amino acids: CASSGAGLGTETQYF. CDR3 coding DNA: TGCGCCAGCAGTGGAGCGGGACTTGGGACGGAGACCCAGTACTTC. This chain connects TRBV10-1 to TRBJ2-5; TRBD2 agrees at 7 bases. The CDR3 extends over 15 amino acids. CDR1 WNHNN and CDR2 SYGVQD come from the germline V gene (reference sequence). The ends lost 4 bases at V and 5 bases at J; junction bases unmatched: 10.

Turning to this clone: The junction does not match germline at one end; this may be a read error. CDR3 nucleotide sequence: TGTGCTAGCAGTCTAGCCCGGTACAATGAGCAGTTCTTC. It translates to CASSLARYNEQFF. The chain links TRBV7-7 to TRBJ2-1, with a tentative D call TRBD2 (5 bases). The CDR3 is 13 residues long. Germline V gene data show CDR1 as SSHAT and CDR2 as FNYEAQ (reference sequence).